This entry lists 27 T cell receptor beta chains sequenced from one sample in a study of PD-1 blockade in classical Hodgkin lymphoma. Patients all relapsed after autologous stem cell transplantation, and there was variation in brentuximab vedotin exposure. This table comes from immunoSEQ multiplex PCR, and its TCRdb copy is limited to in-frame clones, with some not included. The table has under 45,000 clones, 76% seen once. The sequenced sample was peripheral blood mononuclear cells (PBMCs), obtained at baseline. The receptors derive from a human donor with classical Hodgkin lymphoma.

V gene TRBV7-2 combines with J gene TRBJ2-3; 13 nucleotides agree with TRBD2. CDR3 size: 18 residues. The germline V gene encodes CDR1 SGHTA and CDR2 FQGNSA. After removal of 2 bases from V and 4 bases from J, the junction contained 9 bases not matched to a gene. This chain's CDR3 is CASSLPTRGLAGADTQYF. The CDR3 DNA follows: TGTGCCAGCAGCTTACCAACCCGAGGACTAGCGGGAGCAGATACGCAGTATTTT.

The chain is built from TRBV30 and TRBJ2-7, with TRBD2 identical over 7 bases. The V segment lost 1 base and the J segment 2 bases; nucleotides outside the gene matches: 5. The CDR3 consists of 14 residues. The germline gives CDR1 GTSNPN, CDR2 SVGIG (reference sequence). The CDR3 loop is CAWSALAGAYEQYF. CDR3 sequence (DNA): TGTGCCTGGAGTGCATTAGCGGGCGCCTACGAGCAGTACTTC.

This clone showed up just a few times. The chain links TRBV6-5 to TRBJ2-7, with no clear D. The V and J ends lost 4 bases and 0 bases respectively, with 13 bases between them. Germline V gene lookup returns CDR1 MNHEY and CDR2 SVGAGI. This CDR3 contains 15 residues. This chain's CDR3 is CASSWTTTASYEQYF. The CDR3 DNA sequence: TGTGCCAGCAGTTGGACCACAACTGCCTCCTACGAGCAGTACTTC.

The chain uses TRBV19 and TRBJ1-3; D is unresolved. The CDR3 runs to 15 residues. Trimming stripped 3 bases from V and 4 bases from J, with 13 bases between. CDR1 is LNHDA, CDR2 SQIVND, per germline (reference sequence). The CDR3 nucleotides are TGTGCCAGTAGTATCTCCTGGACCGCGGGAAACACCATATATTTT. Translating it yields CASSISWTAGNTIYF.

The CDR3 loop reads CASSLWSGGLYEQYF. In DNA, the CDR3 is TGTGCCAGCAGTTTATGGTCAGGGGGCTTATACGAGCAGTACTTC. V usage is TRBV28 and J usage is TRBJ2-7, with 8 bases matching TRBD1. Germline CDR1 and CDR2: MDHEN and SYDVKM. This CDR3 comprises 15 residues. The V gene end was trimmed by 0 bases and the J gene end by 4 bases; junction bases not matched to a gene: 5. Complete variable domain (other parts from reference TRBV28 and TRBJ2-7): DVKVTQSSRYLVKRTGEKVFLECVQDMDHENMFWYRQDPGLGLRLIYFSYDVKMKEKGDIPEGYSVSREKKERFSLILESASTNQTSMYLCASSLWSGGLYEQYFGPGTRLTVT.

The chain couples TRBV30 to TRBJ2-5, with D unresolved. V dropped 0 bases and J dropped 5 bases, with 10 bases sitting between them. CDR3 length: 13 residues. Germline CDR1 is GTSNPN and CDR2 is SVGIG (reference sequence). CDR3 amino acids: CAWSVPNTETQYF. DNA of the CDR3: TGTGCCTGGAGTGTACCAAATACCGAGACCCAGTACTTC. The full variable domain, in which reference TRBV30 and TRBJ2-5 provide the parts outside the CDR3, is SQTIHQWPATLVQPVGSPLSLECTVEGTSNPNLYWYRQAAGRGLQLLFYSVGIGQISSEVPQNLSASRPQDRQFILSSKKLLLSDSGFYLCAWSVPNTETQYFGPGTRLLVL.

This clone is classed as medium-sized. In nucleotides, the CDR3 is TGCAGCGTTGGGAATCGGGGTGCTGAAGCTTTCTTT. It is translated as CSVGNRGAEAFF. This chain connects TRBV29-1 to TRBJ1-1; no clear D gene. The length of the CDR3 is 12 residues. Germline lookup yields CDR1 SQVTM and CDR2 ANQGSEA. V dropped 4 bases and J dropped 6 bases, with 12 bases sitting between them.

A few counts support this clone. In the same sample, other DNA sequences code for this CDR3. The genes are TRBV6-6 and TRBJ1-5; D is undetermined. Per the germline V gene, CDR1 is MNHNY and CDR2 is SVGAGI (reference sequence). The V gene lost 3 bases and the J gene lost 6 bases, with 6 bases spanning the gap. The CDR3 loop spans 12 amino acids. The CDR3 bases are TGTGCCAGCAGTTATTCGGGTCAGCCCCAGCATTTT. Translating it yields CASSYSGQPQHF.

CDR3: CASSLRGSAFF. DNA of the CDR3: TGTGCCAGCAGTTTACGGGGATCGGCTTTCTTT. V and J are TRBV28 and TRBJ1-1; D unclear. V was trimmed by 2 bases and J by 11 bases, leaving 9 bases between them. Germline CDR1 and CDR2: MDHEN and SYDVKM. The CDR3 runs 11 residues.

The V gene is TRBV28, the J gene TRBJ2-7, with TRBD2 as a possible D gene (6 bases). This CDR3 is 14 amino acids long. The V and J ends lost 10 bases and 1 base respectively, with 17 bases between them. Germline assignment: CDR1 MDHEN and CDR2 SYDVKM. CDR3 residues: CAIRPAGLSYEQYF. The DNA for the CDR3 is TGTGCCATCCGCCCAGCGGGCCTTTCCTACGAGCAGTACTTC.

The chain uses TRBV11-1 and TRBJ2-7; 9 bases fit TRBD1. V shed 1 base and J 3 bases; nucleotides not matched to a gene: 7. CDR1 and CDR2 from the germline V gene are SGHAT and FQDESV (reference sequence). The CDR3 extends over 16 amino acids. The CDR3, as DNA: TGTGCCAGCAGCTTAGTATCACGACAGGGGGACTACGAGCAGTACTTC. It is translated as CASSLVSRQGDYEQYF.

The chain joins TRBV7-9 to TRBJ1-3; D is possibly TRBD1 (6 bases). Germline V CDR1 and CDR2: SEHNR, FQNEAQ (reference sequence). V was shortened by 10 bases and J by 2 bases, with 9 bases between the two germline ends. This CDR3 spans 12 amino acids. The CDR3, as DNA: TGTGCCATCTCAGGGGCTGGAAACACCATATATTTT. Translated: CAISGAGNTIYF.

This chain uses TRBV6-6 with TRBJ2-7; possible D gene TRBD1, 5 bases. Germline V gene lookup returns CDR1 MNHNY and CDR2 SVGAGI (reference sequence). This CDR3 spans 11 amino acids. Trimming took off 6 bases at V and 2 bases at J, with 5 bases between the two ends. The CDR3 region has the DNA TGTGCCAGCAGGGGGCCCTACGAGCAGTACTTC. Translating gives CASRGPYEQYF.

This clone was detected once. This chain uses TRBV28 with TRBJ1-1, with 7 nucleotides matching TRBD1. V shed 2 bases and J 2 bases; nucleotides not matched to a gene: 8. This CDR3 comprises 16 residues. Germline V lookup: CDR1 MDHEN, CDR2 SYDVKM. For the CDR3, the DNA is TGTGCCAGCAGTTTAACAGGGGTGATGATAAACACTGAAGCTTTCTTT. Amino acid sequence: CASSLTGVMINTEAFF.

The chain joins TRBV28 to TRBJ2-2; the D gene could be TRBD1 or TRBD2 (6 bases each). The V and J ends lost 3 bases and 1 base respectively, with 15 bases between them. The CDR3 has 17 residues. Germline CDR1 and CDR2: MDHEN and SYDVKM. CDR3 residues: CASSFLGGPGNTGELFF. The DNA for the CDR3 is TGTGCCAGCAGTTTCTTGGGGGGCCCAGGGAACACCGGGGAGCTGTTTTTT.

The CDR3, as DNA: TGTGCCATCAGTGAGTCTACCGGGTTCTACGAGCAGTACTTC. This gives the protein CAISESTGFYEQYF. V usage is TRBV10-3 and J usage is TRBJ2-7; unclear D gene. The V gene's germline CDR1 is ENHRY and CDR2 SYGVKD. V was shortened by 0 bases and J by 3 bases, with 9 bases between the two germline ends. The CDR3 contains 14 residues.

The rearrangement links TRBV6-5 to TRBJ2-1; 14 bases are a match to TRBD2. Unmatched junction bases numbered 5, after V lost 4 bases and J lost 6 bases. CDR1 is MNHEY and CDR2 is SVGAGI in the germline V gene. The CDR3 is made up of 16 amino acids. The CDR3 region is CASSSRLAGGRNEQFF. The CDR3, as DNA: TGTGCCAGCAGTTCCCGACTAGCGGGAGGGCGCAATGAGCAGTTCTTC.

Here the CDR3 reads CASSLSSSTDTQYF. DNA of the CDR3: TGTGCCAGCAGTTTATCTTCCTCCACAGATACGCAGTATTTT. This sequence joins TRBV27 and TRBJ2-3, with D unresolved. Germline-derived CDR1 and CDR2 are MNHEY and SMNVEV (reference sequence). Trimming removed 0 bases at V and 2 bases at J, with 6 bases between. The CDR3 is 14 amino acids.

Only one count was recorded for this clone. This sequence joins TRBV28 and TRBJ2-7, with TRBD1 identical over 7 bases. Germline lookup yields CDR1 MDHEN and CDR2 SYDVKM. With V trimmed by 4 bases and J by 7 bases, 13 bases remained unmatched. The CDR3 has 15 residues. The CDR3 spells CASSSPPETGREQYF. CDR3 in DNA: TGTGCCAGCAGTTCTCCTCCTGAGACAGGGCGAGAGCAGTACTTC.

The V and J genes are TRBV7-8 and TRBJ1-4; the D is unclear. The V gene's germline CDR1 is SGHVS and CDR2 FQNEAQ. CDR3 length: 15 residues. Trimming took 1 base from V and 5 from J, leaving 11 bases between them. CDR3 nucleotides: TGTGCCAGCAGCTTAGGAGGCGGAAGAAATGAAAAACTGTTTTTT. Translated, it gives CASSLGGGRNEKLFF.

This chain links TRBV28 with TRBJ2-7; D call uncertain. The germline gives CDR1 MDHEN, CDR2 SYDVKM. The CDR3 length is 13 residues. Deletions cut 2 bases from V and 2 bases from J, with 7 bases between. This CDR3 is CASSLKIAYEQYF. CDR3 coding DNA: TGTGCCAGCAGTTTAAAGATAGCCTACGAGCAGTACTTC.

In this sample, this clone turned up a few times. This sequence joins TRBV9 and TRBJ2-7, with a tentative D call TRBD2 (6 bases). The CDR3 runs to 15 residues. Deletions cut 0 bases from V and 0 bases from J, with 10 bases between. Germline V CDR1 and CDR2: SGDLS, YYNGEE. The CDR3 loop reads CASSVGPGDSYEQYF. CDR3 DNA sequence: TGTGCCAGCAGCGTAGGACCGGGAGACTCCTACGAGCAGTACTTC.

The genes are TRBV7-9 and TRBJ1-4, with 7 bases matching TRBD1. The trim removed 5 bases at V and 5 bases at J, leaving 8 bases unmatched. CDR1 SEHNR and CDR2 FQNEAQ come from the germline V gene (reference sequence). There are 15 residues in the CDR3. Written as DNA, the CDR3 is TGTGCCAGCAGCCGGGGACAGACCTACAATGAAAAACTGTTTTTT. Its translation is CASSRGQTYNEKLFF.

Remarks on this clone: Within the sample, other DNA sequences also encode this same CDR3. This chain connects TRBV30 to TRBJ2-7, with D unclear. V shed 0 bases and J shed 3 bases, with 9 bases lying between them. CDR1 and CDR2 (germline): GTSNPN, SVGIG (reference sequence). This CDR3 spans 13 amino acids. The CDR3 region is CAWSVRDGYEQYF. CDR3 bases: TGTGCCTGGAGTGTTAGAGACGGCTACGAGCAGTACTTC.

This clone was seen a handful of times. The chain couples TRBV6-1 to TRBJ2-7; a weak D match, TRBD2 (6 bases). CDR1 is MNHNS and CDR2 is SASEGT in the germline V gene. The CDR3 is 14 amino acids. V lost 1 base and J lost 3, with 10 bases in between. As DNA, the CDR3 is TGTGCCAGCAGTGAAGTTGGGGGGTTCTACGAGCAGTACTTC. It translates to CASSEVGGFYEQYF.

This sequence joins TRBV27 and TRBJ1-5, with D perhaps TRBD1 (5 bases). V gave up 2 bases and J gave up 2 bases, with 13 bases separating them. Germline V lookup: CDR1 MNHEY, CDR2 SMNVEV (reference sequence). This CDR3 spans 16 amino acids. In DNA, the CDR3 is TGTGCCAGCAGTTTAGCTGGGGGACTTGGCAATCAGCCCCAGCATTTT. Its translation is CASSLAGGLGNQPQHF.

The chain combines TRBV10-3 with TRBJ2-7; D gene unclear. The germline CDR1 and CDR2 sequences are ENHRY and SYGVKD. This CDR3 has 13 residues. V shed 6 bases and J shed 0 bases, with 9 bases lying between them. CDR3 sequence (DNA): TGTGCCATCAGAGGAACAGACTCCTACGAGCAGTACTTC. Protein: CAIRGTDSYEQYF.